Here is one TCR beta chain with its context. CDR1 is SGHNT, CDR2 YENEEA, per germline. The junction had 6 bases not matched to a gene; V was cut back by 5 bases and J by 0 bases. CDR3 length equals 17 residues. Methods used by the authors: It was from reference gene primer amplification that nucleated cell counts were estimated. Some clones are missing from TCRdb's copy, which holds only in-frame ones; the method was immunoSEQ multiplex PCR. The V and J calls and clone size are taken from that table; D and trimming were inferred from the DNA. The data contain around 280,000 clones, around 87% of them singletons. This sample is part of a study of blood T cell repertoires in COVID-19. Study-wide background: Acute and convalescent COVID-19 samples came from the United States, Italy and Spain. T cells, B-cell-depleted T cells, or PBMCs supplied cDNA or gDNA.

Source material: peripheral blood. The clonotype was recovered from a man aged 65 to 85 with acute or convalescent COVID-19. The chain couples TRBV11-3 to TRBJ2-5, with 13 bases fitting TRBD2. The CDR3 loop reads CASSPGTSGTYQETQYF. For the CDR3, the DNA is TGTGCCAGCAGCCCTGGGACTAGCGGGACGTACCAAGAGACCCAGTACTTC.